Below are 29 T cell receptor beta chains sequenced from a single sample in a study of beta chain features in type 1 diabetes. Reverse transcribing all isolated RNA meant expressed TCRB transcripts were sequenced. Clones were read by immunoSEQ multiplex PCR, and TCRdb kept only the in-frame ones, dropping some. This table holds some 150,000 clones, about 7.1% found once. Sequencing was performed on central memory CD4+ T cells from blood. The receptors shown here come from a woman in her twenties or thirties in good health.

J is TRBJ2-5 and V is TRBV2; D is unresolved. V was clipped by 8 bases and J by 2 bases, with 6 bases between them. The CDR3 consists of 11 residues. Germline CDR1 SNHLY, CDR2 FYNNEI. The chain's CDR3 is CASGVQETQYF. The CDR3 DNA reads TGTGCCAGCGGAGTTCAAGAGACCCAGTACTTC.

This clone was observed a handful of times. The V gene is TRBV6-5, the J gene TRBJ1-5, with TRBD1 identical over 9 bases. This CDR3 has 16 residues. Losses at the gene ends were 4 bases for V and 4 bases for J; bases not matched to a gene: 8. CDR1 is MNHEY and CDR2 is SVGAGI in the germline V gene. The CDR3: CASSSLGQGGNQPQHF. In DNA, the CDR3 is TGTGCCAGCAGTTCCTTGGGACAGGGTGGGAATCAGCCCCAGCATTTT.

This clone occurred a few times. For the CDR3, the DNA is TGTGCCAGCAGCTCCGACAGGGGGCTAGCCTACGAGCAGTACTTC. This codes for CASSSDRGLAYEQYF. The J gene is TRBJ2-7, the V gene TRBV7-2, with 10 positions matching TRBD1. Trimming took 4 bases from V and 2 from J; bases not matched to a gene: 5. The CDR3 spans 15 residues. Germline V gene lookup returns CDR1 SGHTA and CDR2 FQGNSA.

The rearrangement joins TRBV11-3 to TRBJ2-2, with D hard to call. CDR1 and CDR2 from the germline V gene are SGHNT and YENEEA. Trimming removed 4 bases at V and 1 base at J, with 13 bases between. The CDR3 covers 16 residues. The chain's CDR3 is CASSSPLGRNTGELFF. The CDR3, as DNA: TGTGCCAGCAGCTCTCCTTTGGGCAGGAACACCGGGGAGCTGTTTTTT.

This clone showed up just a few times. The rearrangement joins TRBV11-1 to TRBJ1-1; D call uncertain. CDR3 length: 13 residues. CDR1 SGHAT and CDR2 FQDESV come from the germline V gene (reference sequence). V dropped 6 bases and J dropped 1 base, with 9 bases sitting between them. The CDR3 loop is CASRMGRNTEAFF. The CDR3 nucleotides read TGTGCCAGCAGGATGGGGAGGAACACTGAAGCTTTCTTT. Full variable domain (missing parts from reference TRBV11-1 and TRBJ1-1): EAEVAQSPRYKITEKSQAVAFWCDPISGHATLYWYRQILGQGPELLVQFQDESVVDDSQLPKDRFSAERLKGVDSTLKIQPAELGDSAMYLCASRMGRNTEAFFGQGTRLTVV.

This clone has a count of ten or more. CDR3 protein: CASSRGLVNTGELFF. DNA of the CDR3: TGTGCCAGCAGCCGCGGACTGGTTAACACCGGGGAGCTGTTTTTT. This chain joins TRBV13 and TRBJ2-2; perhaps TRBD2 as D (5 bases). The V gene lost 5 bases and the J gene lost 2 bases, with 12 bases spanning the gap. In germline, CDR1 is PRHDT, CDR2 FYEKMQ (reference sequence). CDR3 length: 15 residues.

This clone was recorded a few times. This chain connects TRBV6-6 to TRBJ1-5, with D unclear. The germline gives CDR1 MNHNY, CDR2 SVGAGI (reference sequence). This CDR3 has 14 residues. V dropped 3 bases and J dropped 3 bases, with 9 bases sitting between them. Here the CDR3 reads CASSYPGNNQPQHF. The CDR3 nucleotides are TGTGCCAGCAGTTATCCGGGGAACAATCAGCCCCAGCATTTT.

The rearrangement links TRBV27 to TRBJ2-1; 9 positions match TRBD1. There are 18 residues in the CDR3. Germline trimming cut 0 bases from V and 0 bases from J; bases unmatched to any gene: 6. CDR1 and CDR2 from the germline V gene are MNHEY and SMNVEV (reference sequence). The CDR3 reads CASSLSGTGKSSYNEQFF. Here the CDR3 DNA reads TGTGCCAGCAGTTTATCAGGGACAGGGAAAAGCTCCTACAATGAGCAGTTCTTC.

This clone was seen a few times. V and J are TRBV6-1 and TRBJ2-3; 10 positions match TRBD2. The CDR3 runs to 14 residues. Germline CDR1 MNHNS, CDR2 SASEGT. Germline trimming cut 5 bases from V and 6 bases from J; bases unmatched to any gene: 5. CDR3 residues: CASSQREGRDTQYF. For the CDR3, the DNA is TGTGCCAGCAGTCAGCGGGAGGGCCGGGATACGCAGTATTTT.

The gene calls are TRBV6-6 and TRBJ2-1; 11 bases are shared with TRBD2. This CDR3 is built from 15 residues. Germline lookup yields CDR1 MNHNY and CDR2 SVGAGI (reference sequence). After removal of 5 bases from V and 6 bases from J, the junction contained 6 bases not matched to a gene. Here the CDR3 reads CASSTGTSGLNEQFF. CDR3 DNA sequence: TGTGCCAGCAGTACGGGGACTAGCGGCCTCAATGAGCAGTTCTTC.

The gene calls are TRBV9 and TRBJ2-2, with D uncertain. Germline lookup yields CDR1 SGDLS and CDR2 YYNGEE. The CDR3 is 15 amino acids. Trimming removed 0 bases from V and 2 bases from J, with 8 bases in between. CDR3 loop: CASSVVPHNTGELFF. The CDR3 DNA follows: TGTGCCAGCAGCGTAGTTCCACACAACACCGGGGAGCTGTTTTTT.

The V gene is TRBV7-3, the J gene TRBJ1-6; D is ambiguous. The CDR3 spans 15 residues. Germline CDR1 reads SGHTA; CDR2 reads FQGTGA. With 5 bases removed from V and 7 bases from J, the gap between germline ends came to 15 bases. The CDR3, as DNA: TGTGCCAGCAGCCCATTGCCACGGGGAAATTCACCCCTCCACTTT. Protein: CASSPLPRGNSPLHF.

This clone has only a few counts. The chain employs TRBV11-3 and TRBJ2-1; unclear D gene. V lost 5 bases and J 10 bases, leaving 15 bases between the germline ends. Germline V gives CDR1 SGHNT, CDR2 YENEEA. CDR3 length equals 13 residues. CDR3 loop: CASSKENTPEQFF. DNA for the CDR3: TGTGCCAGCAGCAAAGAGAATACCCCCGAGCAGTTCTTC.

This clone was counted only a few times. CDR3 nucleotides: TGTGCCAGCAGCTTAGCGATGGCCACAGATACGCAGTATTTT. Its protein product is CASSLAMATDTQYF. The V and J genes are TRBV7-2 and TRBJ2-3; D is unresolved. The CDR3 is 14 residues long. Trimming removed 0 bases at V and 2 bases at J, with 6 bases between. Germline V lookup: CDR1 SGHTA, CDR2 FQGNSA.

This clone was seen only a few times. The chain employs TRBV4-2 and TRBJ2-7, with 7 positions matching TRBD2. The germline gives CDR1 LGHNA, CDR2 YNFKEQ. This CDR3 is built from 15 residues. V was clipped by 1 base and J by 7 bases; unmatched bases: 10. The CDR3 DNA reads as TGTGCCAGCAGCCAAGCGGCACTAGCGCAGGATGAGCAGTACTTC. Its protein is CASSQAALAQDEQYF.

This clone was seen many times. Different DNA sequences within this sample yield the same CDR3. DNA for the CDR3: TGCGCCAGCAGCTTCGGACTAGCTACAGATACGCAGTATTTT. Amino acid sequence: CASSFGLATDTQYF. V is TRBV5-1 and J is TRBJ2-3; the match to TRBD2 covers 8 bases. V shed 2 bases and J 3 bases; nucleotides not matched to a gene: 2. This CDR3 has 14 amino acids. The germline V gene has CDR1 SGHRS and CDR2 YFSETQ.

This clone appeared a few times. This chain joins TRBV11-1 and TRBJ2-5; TRBD2 might be the D (6 bases). The J call may be in error: the DNA end matches TRBJ2-7 better. Germline V lookup: CDR1 SGHAT, CDR2 FQDESV (reference sequence). The length of the CDR3 is 13 residues. In DNA, the CDR3 is TGTGCCAGCAGCTTTTTAGGAGGGGACGAGCAGTACTTC. It is translated as CASSFLGGDEQYF.

This clone showed up just a few times. The CDR3 protein is CASSLPGQGAQEQYF. For the CDR3, the DNA is TGTGCCAGCAGTTTACCGGGACAGGGGGCGCAAGAGCAGTACTTC. This chain links TRBV27 with TRBJ2-7; 12 positions match TRBD1. The germline gives CDR1 MNHEY, CDR2 SMNVEV (reference sequence). The CDR3 totals 15 residues. J was trimmed by 7 bases and V by 2 bases; bases with no gene match: 6.

V is TRBV7-2 and J is TRBJ2-7; D perhaps matches TRBD2 (5 bases). Germline CDR1 and CDR2: SGHTA and FQGNSA. This CDR3 has 15 residues. V was trimmed by 1 base and J by 2 bases, leaving 12 bases between them. The CDR3 DNA sequence: TGTGCCAGCAGCTTAGGTTTTAGCGAGACCTACGAGCAGTACTTC. Its protein product is CASSLGFSETYEQYF. Full variable domain (missing parts from reference TRBV7-2 and TRBJ2-7): GAGVSQSPSNKVTEKGKDVELRCDPISGHTALYWYRQSLGQGLEFLIYFQGNSAPDKSGLPSDRFSAERTGGSVSTLTIQRTQQEDSAVYLCASSLGFSETYEQYFGPGTRLTVT.

This clone has more than one count but fewer than ten. The chain couples TRBV9 to TRBJ1-4; D gene unclear. V lost 4 bases and J 5 bases, leaving 12 bases between the germline ends. In germline, CDR1 is SGDLS, CDR2 YYNGEE. This CDR3 has 14 residues. The CDR3 DNA sequence: TGTGCCAGCAGCCTCGGGGTTGGGAATGAAAAACTGTTTTTT. It specifies CASSLGVGNEKLFF.

The chain is built from TRBV18 and TRBJ2-1, with D unclear. CDR3 length: 15 residues. V dropped 2 bases and J dropped 4 bases, with 12 bases sitting between them. The germline CDR1 and CDR2 sequences are KGHSH and LQKENI. The CDR3 here is CASSPVAEPYNEQFF. CDR3 DNA sequence: TGTGCCAGCTCACCAGTCGCAGAACCTTACAATGAGCAGTTCTTC. Filled out from reference TRBV18 and TRBJ2-1, the complete variable domain reads NAGVMQNPRHLVRRRGQEARLRCSPMKGHSHVYWYRQLPEEGLKFMVYLQKENIIDESGMPKERFSAEFPKEGPSILRIQQVVRGDSAAYFCASSPVAEPYNEQFFGPGTRLTVL.

V gene TRBV7-8 combines with J gene TRBJ2-2; TRBD1 matches at 11 bases. Germline CDR1 SGHVS, CDR2 FQNEAQ. V lost 5 bases, J lost 2 bases, and 4 bases stayed unmatched. CDR3 size: 16 residues. CDR3 DNA: TGTGCCAGCAGCCTCGGACAGGGGGCTAACACCGGGGAGCTGTTTTTT. Amino acids: CASSLGQGANTGELFF.

The table lists this clone with a few counts. The V gene is TRBV27, the J gene TRBJ1-2, with D possibly being TRBD1 (5 bases). CDR1 is MNHEY, CDR2 SMNVEV, per germline (reference sequence). V lost 2 bases to trimming and J lost 5 bases, with 12 bases between them. This CDR3 is 14 amino acids long. The CDR3: CASSLKGQRYGYTF. The DNA for the CDR3 is TGTGCCAGCAGTTTAAAGGGGCAGAGGTATGGCTACACCTTC.

This clone was recorded at least ten times. The chain carries TRBV30 and TRBJ1-4; weak D call: TRBD1 (5 bases). CDR1 and CDR2 from the germline V gene are GTSNPN and SVGIG (reference sequence). The CDR3 runs to 15 residues. The ends were cut back, 0 bases at V and 12 bases at J, with 20 bases in the middle. CDR3 region: CAWSVLGGTSVELFF. The CDR3 nucleotides are TGTGCCTGGAGTGTACTGGGGGGAACTAGCGTAGAACTGTTTTTT. Supplemented by reference TRBV30 and TRBJ1-4, the full variable domain reads SQTIHQWPATLVQPVGSPLSLECTVEGTSNPNLYWYRQAAGRGLQLLFYSVGIGQISSEVPQNLSASRPQDRQFILSSKKLLLSDSGFYLCAWSVLGGTSVELFFGSGTQLSVL.

The chain recombines TRBV6-1 with TRBJ2-3; D unclear. V lost 2 bases to trimming and J lost 2 bases, with 5 bases between them. Looked up from germline, CDR1 is MNHNS and CDR2 is SASEGT. CDR3 size: 13 residues. As DNA, the CDR3 is TGTGCCAGCAGTGAACAGGTCACAGATACGCAGTATTTT. It translates to CASSEQVTDTQYF.

There are a few counts of this clone. The V call is TRBV28, the J call TRBJ1-4, with unresolved D. Trimming cost V 1 base and J 5 bases, with 11 bases left between them. The CDR3 runs 15 residues. Germline CDR1 and CDR2: MDHEN and SYDVKM. The CDR3 DNA reads as TGTGCCAGCAGTTTATCGTCAGTCCGAAATGAAAAACTGTTTTTT. It specifies CASSLSSVRNEKLFF.

This clone was observed a handful of times. This chain connects TRBV7-2 to TRBJ2-3; D possibly corresponds to TRBD1 (6 bases). CDR3 size: 13 residues. Trimming took off 7 bases at V and 4 bases at J, with 12 bases between the two ends. CDR1 and CDR2 from the germline V gene are SGHTA and FQGNSA. CDR3 loop: CASKVGAPDTQYF. The CDR3, as DNA: TGTGCCAGCAAGGTGGGGGCCCCAGATACGCAGTATTTT.

The V and J genes are TRBV11-2 and TRBJ2-1, with 7 bases that match TRBD2. Looked up from germline, CDR1 is SGHAT and CDR2 is FQNNGV. This CDR3 has 17 residues. Germline trimming cut 1 base from V and 0 bases from J; bases unmatched to any gene: 6. The CDR3 DNA is TGTGCCAGCAGCTTAGGGGGAGGCGGGAGCTCCTACAATGAGCAGTTCTTC. This codes for CASSLGGGGSSYNEQFF.

This clone has more than one count but fewer than ten. V and J are TRBV18 and TRBJ1-1, with a weak D call TRBD1 (5 bases). V was clipped by 1 base and J by 2 bases, with 20 bases between them. The CDR3 covers 18 residues. Per germline, CDR1 KGHSH and CDR2 LQKENI. CDR3 coding DNA: TGTGCCAGCTCACCACTTGCTAACCAAGGGGCATTTAACACTGAAGCTTTCTTT. Residues: CASSPLANQGAFNTEAFF.